In its sample, the clone carrying this T cell receptor beta chain was seen many times. Its specificity is unknown. The sample originates from a study of CD8 T cells in ankylosing spondylitis. Study-wide results and caveats: Typical of ankylosing spondylitis blood, it appeared, was a TCR beta motif of fewer than 10 highly homologous variants. There were earlier reports of some motif variants in reactive arthritis synovial fluid and blood.

The CDR3 runs 12 residues. Trimming cost V 2 bases and J 5 bases, with 4 bases left between them. Germline V gene sequence: CDR1 SEHNR, CDR2 FQNEAQ (reference sequence). A quantitative 5'-RACE method, one with molecular barcodes, was used to make TCR beta libraries. TCRdb re-called the 5' RACE reads with MiXCR, one entry per CDR3 protein. The sample has about 460,000 distinct CDR3 sequences, about 5.2% seen once. This chain connects TRBV7-9 to TRBJ2-1, with D hard to call. Material for sequencing was blood, either unsorted or a sorted T cell fraction (not recorded which). This clonotype was obtained from a male donor with ankylosing spondylitis. DNA for the CDR3: TGTGCCAGCAGCTTAACGAACAATGAGCAGTTCTTC. It encodes CASSLTNNEQFF.